This TCR beta chain was sequenced during a study of T cell changes during pregnancy in multiple sclerosis. The V gene end was trimmed by 5 bases and the J gene end by 3 bases; junction bases not matched to a gene: 1. This CDR3 region has 14 residues. In germline, CDR1 is KGHSH, CDR2 LQKENI. Here immunoSEQ multiplex PCR was the method, and the copy in TCRdb shows in-frame clones only, minus some. Of about 68,000 clones listed, around 92% are singletons. This receptor was obtained from a female donor in good health, enrolled as a control in a pregnancy study. The V gene is TRBV18, the J gene TRBJ2-1; the match to TRBD2 covers 10 bases. The sequencing here drew on peripheral blood, taken in the second trimester of pregnancy. As DNA, the CDR3 is TGTGCCAGCTCATCTAGCGGGAGCTACAATGAGCAGTTCTTC. It is translated as CASSSSGSYNEQFF.